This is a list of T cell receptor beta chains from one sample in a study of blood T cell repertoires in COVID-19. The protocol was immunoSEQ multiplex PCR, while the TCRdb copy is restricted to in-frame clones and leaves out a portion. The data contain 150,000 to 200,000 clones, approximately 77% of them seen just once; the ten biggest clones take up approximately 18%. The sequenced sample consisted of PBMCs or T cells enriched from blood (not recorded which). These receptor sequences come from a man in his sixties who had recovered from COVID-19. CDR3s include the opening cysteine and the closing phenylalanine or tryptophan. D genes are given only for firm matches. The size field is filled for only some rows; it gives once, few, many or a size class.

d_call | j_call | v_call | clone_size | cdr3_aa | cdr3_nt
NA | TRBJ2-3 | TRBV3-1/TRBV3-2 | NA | CATRRGLNTDTQYF | TGTGCCACCCGCCGGGGACTTAACACAGATACGCAGTATTTT
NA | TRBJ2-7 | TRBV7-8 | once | CASSLARDYEQYF | TGTGCCAGCAGCTTAGCGCGGGACTACGAGCAGTACTTC
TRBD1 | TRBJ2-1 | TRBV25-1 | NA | CASIGGTGGFF | TGTGCCAGCATCGGAGGGACAGGGGGGTTCTTC
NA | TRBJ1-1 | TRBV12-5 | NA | CASATFWAMNTEAFF | TGTGCTAGTGCCACCTTCTGGGCTATGAACACTGAAGCTTTCTTT
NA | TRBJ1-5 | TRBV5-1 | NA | CASSLSGINQPQHF | TGCGCCAGCAGCTTATCAGGAATCAATCAGCCCCAGCATTTT
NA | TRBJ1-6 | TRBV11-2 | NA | CASSTQGNNSPLHF | TGTGCCAGCAGCACTCAGGGGAATAATTCACCCCTCCACTTT
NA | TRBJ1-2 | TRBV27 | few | CASSSRGGNYGYTF | TGTGCCAGCAGTTCCAGAGGAGGGAACTATGGCTACACCTTC
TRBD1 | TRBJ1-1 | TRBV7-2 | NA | CASSLQTGENTEAFF | TGTGCCAGCAGCTTACAGACAGGGGAAAACACTGAAGCTTTCTTT
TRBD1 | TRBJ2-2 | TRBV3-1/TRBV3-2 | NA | CASSQNRGNTGELFF | TGTGCCAGCAGCCAAAACAGGGGGAACACCGGGGAGCTGTTTTTT
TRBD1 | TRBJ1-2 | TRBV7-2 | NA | CASSPFGTGGSYGYTF | TGTGCCAGCAGCCCCTTCGGGACAGGGGGCAGCTATGGCTACACCTTC
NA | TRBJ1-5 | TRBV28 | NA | CASSFLGQGLNQPQHF | TGTGCCAGCAGTTTTCTGGGCCAGGGGCTCAATCAGCCCCAGCATTTT
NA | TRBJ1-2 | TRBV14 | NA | CASSQDRRGGAHGYTF | TGTGCCAGCAGCCAAGATCGGAGGGGGGGCGCGCATGGCTACACCTTC